A selection of T cell receptor beta chains follows, all from one sample in a study of molecular identifiers for immune sequencing clone quantification. TCRdb re-called the PCR reads through MiXCR, storing one row per CDR3 protein. Of tens of thousands of distinct CDR3 sequences in the sample, roughly 23% are singletons; the top ten hold 0.85% to 1.2%. Source material: naive CD8+ T cells from blood, with Jurkat cell RNA spiked in. Receptors originate from a human donor in good health. Some libraries in this study had Jurkat cell RNA spiked in. Both conserved end residues are part of each CDR3. A D gene is named only where the DNA matches it firmly. Clone size is given for some rows only: seen once, a few or many times, or a class if the clone is expanded.

clone_size: .
v_call: TRBV7-9
j_call: TRBJ2-6
d_call: .
cdr3_nt: TGTGCCAGCAGCTTAGGAGGGGATTGGGTCACTGGGGCCAACGTCCTGACTTTC
cdr3_aa: CASSLGGDWVTGANVLTF

clone_size: few
v_call: TRBV19
j_call: TRBJ2-7
d_call: .
cdr3_nt: TGTGCCAGTACCCCCGGGCCCAACCAAAACTACGAGCAGTACTTC
cdr3_aa: CASTPGPNQNYEQYF

clone_size: many
v_call: TRBV5-5
j_call: TRBJ2-7
d_call: .
cdr3_nt: TGTGCCAGCAGCCCGGAGGCATACAGCTACGAGCAGTACTTC
cdr3_aa: CASSPEAYSYEQYF

clone_size: few
v_call: TRBV20-1
j_call: TRBJ2-7
d_call: .
cdr3_nt: TGCAGTGCTAGAGATCGGTGGGGATCCAACGAGCAGTACTTC
cdr3_aa: CSARDRWGSNEQYF

clone_size: many
v_call: TRBV6-2/TRBV6-3
j_call: TRBJ1-1
d_call: .
cdr3_nt: TGTGCCAGCAGTTACGCGGAGCCCAACACTGAAGCTTTCTTT
cdr3_aa: CASSYAEPNTEAFF

clone_size: many
v_call: TRBV5-5
j_call: TRBJ1-1
d_call: TRBD1
cdr3_nt: TGTGCCAGCAGCTTGGGTGGACAGGGTACGAGGAACACTGAAGCTTTCTTT
cdr3_aa: CASSLGGQGTRNTEAFF

clone_size: many
v_call: TRBV7-2
j_call: TRBJ2-1
d_call: TRBD2
cdr3_nt: TGTGCCAGCAGCGTGGGACTAGCGGGAGTTAAGCAGTTCTTC
cdr3_aa: CASSVGLAGVKQFF

clone_size: many
v_call: TRBV4-1
j_call: TRBJ2-3
d_call: .
cdr3_nt: TGCGCCAGCAGCCAATCTATAGCGAGGGGGGGCAGCGATACGCAGTATTTT
cdr3_aa: CASSQSIARGGSDTQYF

clone_size: many
v_call: TRBV19
j_call: TRBJ2-2
d_call: TRBD2
cdr3_nt: TGTGCCAGTAATAGCGGTTTAGCGGGGGGAGACACCGGGGAGCTGTTTTTT
cdr3_aa: CASNSGLAGGDTGELFF

clone_size: few
v_call: TRBV14
j_call: TRBJ2-7
d_call: .
cdr3_nt: TGTGCCAGCAGTTCTCTGACACTCTACGAGCAGTACTTC
cdr3_aa: CASSSLTLYEQYF

clone_size: many
v_call: TRBV4-3
j_call: TRBJ1-2
d_call: .
cdr3_nt: TGCGCCAGCAGCTACGGTCCAGAGGTCGACTATGGCTACACCTTC
cdr3_aa: CASSYGPEVDYGYTF

clone_size: many
v_call: TRBV12-3/TRBV12-4
j_call: TRBJ2-5
d_call: .
cdr3_nt: TGTGCCAGCGGGGGTATCCAAGAGACCCAGTACTTC
cdr3_aa: CASGGIQETQYF

clone_size: .
v_call: TRBV27
j_call: TRBJ2-3
d_call: .
cdr3_nt: TGTGCCAGCAGTCCGGGACCCACCGGAGCTGATACGCAGTATTTT
cdr3_aa: CASSPGPTGADTQYF

clone_size: few
v_call: TRBV27
j_call: TRBJ2-7
d_call: .
cdr3_nt: TGTGCCAGCAGTTTATATCCAGGGAACTCCTACGAGCAGTACTTC
cdr3_aa: CASSLYPGNSYEQYF

clone_size: few
v_call: TRBV4-3
j_call: TRBJ2-7
d_call: .
cdr3_nt: TGCGCCAGCAGCCCCTACAGGTCTGACGAGCAGTACTTC
cdr3_aa: CASSPYRSDEQYF

clone_size: many
v_call: TRBV27
j_call: TRBJ2-7
d_call: TRBD1
cdr3_nt: TGTGCCAGCAGTTGGGACAGATCCCCCTACGAGCAGTACTTC
cdr3_aa: CASSWDRSPYEQYF

clone_size: many
v_call: TRBV7-9
j_call: TRBJ1-4
d_call: .
cdr3_nt: TGTGCCAGCAGCTCTTCAACTAATGAAAAACTGTTTTTT
cdr3_aa: CASSSSTNEKLFF

clone_size: many
v_call: TRBV4-2
j_call: TRBJ1-4
d_call: .
cdr3_nt: TGTGCCAGCAGCGCCCGGGACGGAAATGAAAAACTGTTTTTT
cdr3_aa: CASSARDGNEKLFF